This T cell receptor (beta chain) was sequenced during a study of T cell responses to AZD1222 COVID-19 vaccine (dated by TCRdb to about 2021). About the study as a whole: Because spike-specific TCR depth and breadth did not differ between the two schedules, AZD1222 recipients who got a second dose at roughly 4 weeks were pooled with those who got a second dose at roughly 12 weeks. TCR sequencing covered fewer than 250 trial participants: about 210 given two doses of AZD1222 and approximately 25 given two doses of MenACWY control vaccine. Trial participants were enrolled by age into subgroups of 18-55, 56-69 and 70-plus years, and about 150, 27 and 61 TCR-sequenced participants, respectively, were included in these subgroups. General conclusions and limits of the study: Participants were mostly white British, with more females than males. The authors suggested clonal diversity may have been underestimated. Reportedly, close to half of the unique spike-specific TCRs recognized epitopes lying outside the regions that are mutated in the B.1.351 and B.1.1.7 variants. Because no day 14 peak-response samples were available, the repertoires could be characterized only after the peak T cell response. Only six AZD1222 recipients were SARS-CoV-2 seropositive at baseline, limiting conclusions about previously exposed vaccinees. After two AZD1222 doses, both the breadth and the depth of spike-specific TCRs were significantly higher than at day 0 and than in MenACWY recipients. CD4 TCRs associated with the vaccine covered the entire spike protein, and the dominant responses were in regions 160-218 and 743-854. The 56-69-year group was small, and its depth increase did not reach significance, likely because of low power.

In the case of this clone: Its antigen is currently not known. No much larger clonotype is one base removed from it; base qualities were not supplied.

The meaning of the sample's time point label: baseline before first vaccination. Vaccinee samples came from UK trials COV001 and COV002, including a single-blind randomized controlled phase 2/3 trial of AZD1222 (ChAdOx1 nCoV-19) in healthy adults. Trial participant PBMC samples were collected at day 0 and day 28 after the second dose for TCRbeta chain sequencing. The CDR3 regions of human TCRbeta chains were analyzed by immunosequencing. Concerning the study's data processing: TCRs in the repertoires were matched against a reference library of SARS-CoV-2-specific TCRs that had been generated with the MIRA antigen-specificity platform. Breadth meant the fraction of unique TCRs that were SARS-CoV-2-associated, whereas depth meant the fraction of total T cells that were SARS-CoV-2-associated. Using the MIRA data, every spike-specific TCR was mapped to the spike region that the TCR reacted to and assigned to either a CD4 or a CD8 class. Log10-transformed breadth and depth values were compared by one-way ANOVA with Sidak's multiple comparisons tests. TCRdb carries this immuneACCESS record with in-frame sequences only. Its versions omit some clonotypes, under half of them owing to an unresolved V gene in the studies checked, with the rest unexplained. V, J and clone size derive from that table, while D and trimming were established from the DNA sequence. This sample gives 150,000 or so clones in total; over 75% of them show up just once. Of the sample, about 1.5% is held by the ten largest clones.

Here the sequenced sample was peripheral blood, taken on day 0 of AZD1222 vaccination. The receptor was isolated from an adult in good health.

The CDR3 loop reads CASSSRTGGTGELFF. The DNA sequence is as follows: TGTGCCAGCAGCTCTAGGACAGGGGGGACCGGGGAGCTGTTTTTT. The rearrangement combines TRBV5-8 with TRBJ2-2, and 10 junction bases match TRBD1. The CDR3 holds 15 amino acids from the cysteine to the phenylalanine. This entry keeps only the CDR3 DNA: 45 bases, framed from base 1. CDR1 and CDR2 are drawn from the germline V gene: SGHTS, YDEGEE. Clipping removes 3 bases from V and 5 bases from J, with 4 as the unmatched junction base count. This CDR3, with the reference TRBV5-8 and TRBJ2-2 proteins standing in past its ends, gives the full variable domain EAGVTQSPTHLIKTRGQQATLRCSPISGHTSVYWYQQALGLGLQFLLWYDEGEERNRGNFPPRFSGRQFPNYSSELNVNALELEDSALYLCASSSRTGGTGELFFGEGSRLTVL.